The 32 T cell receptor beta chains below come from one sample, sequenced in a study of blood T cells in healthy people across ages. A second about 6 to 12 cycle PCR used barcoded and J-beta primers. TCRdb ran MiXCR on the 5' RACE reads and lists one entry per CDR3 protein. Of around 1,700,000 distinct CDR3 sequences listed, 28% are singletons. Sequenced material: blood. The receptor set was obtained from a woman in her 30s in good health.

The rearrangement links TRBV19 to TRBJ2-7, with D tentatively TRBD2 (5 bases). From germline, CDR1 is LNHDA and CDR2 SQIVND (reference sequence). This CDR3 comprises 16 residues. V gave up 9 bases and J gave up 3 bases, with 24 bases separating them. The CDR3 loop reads CARTGTAVKKDYEQYF. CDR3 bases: TGTGCCAGGACGGGAACGGCCGTCAAGAAAGACTACGAGCAGTACTTC.

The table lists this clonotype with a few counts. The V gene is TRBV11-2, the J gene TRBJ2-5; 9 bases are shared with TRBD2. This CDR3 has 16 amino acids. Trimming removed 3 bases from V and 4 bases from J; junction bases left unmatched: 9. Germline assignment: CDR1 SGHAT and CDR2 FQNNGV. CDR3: CASSFTSGRWGETQYF. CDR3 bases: TGTGCCAGCAGCTTCACCAGCGGGAGGTGGGGAGAGACCCAGTACTTC.

The CDR3 reads CASSLAVAGGPGDEQFF. CDR3 sequence (DNA): TGTGCCAGCAGCTTGGCCGTAGCGGGGGGGCCTGGAGATGAGCAGTTCTTC. This chain joins TRBV5-6 and TRBJ2-1, with 11 nucleotides matching TRBD2. The CDR3 has 17 residues. Per the germline V gene, CDR1 is SGHDT and CDR2 is YYEEEE. V lost 0 bases, J lost 8 bases, and 10 bases stayed unmatched.

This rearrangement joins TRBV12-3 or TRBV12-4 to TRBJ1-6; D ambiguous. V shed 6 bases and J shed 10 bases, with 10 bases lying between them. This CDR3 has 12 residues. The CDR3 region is CASSPTTSPLHF. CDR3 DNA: TGTGCCAGCAGCCCTACAACATCACCCCTCCACTTT.

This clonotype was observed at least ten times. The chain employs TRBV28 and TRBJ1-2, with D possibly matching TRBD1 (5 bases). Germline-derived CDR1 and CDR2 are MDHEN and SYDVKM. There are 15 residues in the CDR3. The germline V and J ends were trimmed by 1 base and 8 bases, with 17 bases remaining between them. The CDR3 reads CASSLSGQGFGGYTF. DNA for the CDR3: TGTGCCAGCAGTTTATCAGGGCAGGGCTTTGGAGGCTACACCTTC.

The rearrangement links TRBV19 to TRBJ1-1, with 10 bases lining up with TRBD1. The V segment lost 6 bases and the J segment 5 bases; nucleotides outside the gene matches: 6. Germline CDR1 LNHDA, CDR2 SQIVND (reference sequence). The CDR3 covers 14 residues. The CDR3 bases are TGTGCCAGTAGCGACAGGGGGCGGGTTACTGAAGCTTTCTTT. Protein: CASSDRGRVTEAFF.

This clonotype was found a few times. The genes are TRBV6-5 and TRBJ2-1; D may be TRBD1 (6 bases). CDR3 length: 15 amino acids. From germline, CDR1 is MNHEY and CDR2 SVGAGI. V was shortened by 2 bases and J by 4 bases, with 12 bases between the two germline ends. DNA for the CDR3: TGTGCCAGCAGTTACAGCACGCAGGGGTACAATGAGCAGTTCTTC. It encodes CASSYSTQGYNEQFF.

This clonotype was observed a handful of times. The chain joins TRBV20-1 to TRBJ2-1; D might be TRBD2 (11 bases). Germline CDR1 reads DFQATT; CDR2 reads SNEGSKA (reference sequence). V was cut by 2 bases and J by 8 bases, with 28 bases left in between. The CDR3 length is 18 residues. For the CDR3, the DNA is TGCAGTGCTAGAAGACAGGGGGCCGCGGCTAGCGGGAGGTATGAGCAGTTCTTC. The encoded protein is CSARRQGAAASGRYEQFF.

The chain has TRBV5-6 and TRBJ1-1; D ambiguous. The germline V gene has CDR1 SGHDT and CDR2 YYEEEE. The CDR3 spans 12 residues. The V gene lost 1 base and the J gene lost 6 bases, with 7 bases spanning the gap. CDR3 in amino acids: CASSLRRAEAFF. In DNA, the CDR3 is TGTGCCAGCAGCTTGAGGAGAGCTGAAGCTTTCTTT.

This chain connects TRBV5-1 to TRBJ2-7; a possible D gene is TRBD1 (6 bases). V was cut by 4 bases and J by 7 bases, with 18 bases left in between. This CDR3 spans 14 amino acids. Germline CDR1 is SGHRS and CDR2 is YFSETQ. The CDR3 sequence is CASSGAGQLNEQYF. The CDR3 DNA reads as TGCGCCAGCAGCGGGGCCGGACAGCTGAATGAGCAGTACTTC.

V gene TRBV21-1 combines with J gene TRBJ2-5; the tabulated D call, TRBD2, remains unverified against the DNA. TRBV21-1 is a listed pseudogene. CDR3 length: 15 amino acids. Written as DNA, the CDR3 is TGTGCCAGCAGCAAAGAAGCGGGGGGGCAAGAGACCCAGTACTTC. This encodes CASSKEAGGQETQYF.

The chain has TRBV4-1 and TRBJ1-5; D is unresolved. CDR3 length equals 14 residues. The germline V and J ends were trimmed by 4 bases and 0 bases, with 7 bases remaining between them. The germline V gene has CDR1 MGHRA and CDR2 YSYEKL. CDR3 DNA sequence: TGCGCCAGCAGCCTCTTTTATAGCAATCAGCCCCAGCATTTT. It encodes CASSLFYSNQPQHF.

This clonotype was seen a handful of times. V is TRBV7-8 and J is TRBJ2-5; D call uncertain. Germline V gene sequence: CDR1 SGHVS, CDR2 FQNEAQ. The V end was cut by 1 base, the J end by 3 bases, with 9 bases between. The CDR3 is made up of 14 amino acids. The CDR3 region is CASSLVGSKETQYF. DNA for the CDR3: TGTGCCAGCAGCTTAGTAGGCTCAAAAGAGACCCAGTACTTC. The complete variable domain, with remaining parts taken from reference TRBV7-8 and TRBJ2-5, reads GAGVSQSPRYKVAKRGQDVALRCDPISGHVSLFWYQQALGQGPEFLTYFQNEAQLDKSGLPSDRFFAERPEGSVSTLKIQRTQQEDSAVYLCASSLVGSKETQYFGPGTRLLVL.

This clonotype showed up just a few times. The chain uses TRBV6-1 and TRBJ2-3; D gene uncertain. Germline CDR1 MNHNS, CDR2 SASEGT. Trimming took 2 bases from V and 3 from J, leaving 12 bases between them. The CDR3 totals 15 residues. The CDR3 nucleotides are TGTGCCAGCAGTGAAAACATCCTTGTGACAGATACGCAGTATTTT. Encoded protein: CASSENILVTDTQYF.

In nucleotides, the CDR3 is TGTGCCAGCAGTTGGGACAGGGCTACGGGTGAAGCTTTCTTT. Residues: CASSWDRATGEAFF. The chain combines TRBV6-5 with TRBJ1-1; the match to TRBD1 covers 9 bases. Germline trimming cut 4 bases from V and 7 bases from J; bases unmatched to any gene: 7. This CDR3 comprises 14 residues. Germline V gene data show CDR1 as MNHEY and CDR2 as SVGAGI.

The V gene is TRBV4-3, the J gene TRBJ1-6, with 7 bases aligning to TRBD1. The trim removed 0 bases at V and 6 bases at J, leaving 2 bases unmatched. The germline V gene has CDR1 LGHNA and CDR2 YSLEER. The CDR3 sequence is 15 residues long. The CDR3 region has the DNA TGCGCCAGCAGCCAAGAGACAGGGATTAATTCACCCCTCCACTTT. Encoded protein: CASSQETGINSPLHF.

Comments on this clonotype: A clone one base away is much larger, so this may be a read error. In DNA form, the CDR3 reads TGCGCCGGCAGCTTGGCGTCAACGGGACGAGGTGACTACGAGCAGTACTTC. This translates into CAGSLASTGRGDYEQYF. The chain recombines TRBV5-1 with TRBJ2-4; D may be TRBD1 or TRBD2 (5 bases each). TRBJ2-7 explains the end of the DNA better; the J call may be wrong. This CDR3 comprises 17 residues. Germline values: CDR1 SGHRS, CDR2 YFSETQ.

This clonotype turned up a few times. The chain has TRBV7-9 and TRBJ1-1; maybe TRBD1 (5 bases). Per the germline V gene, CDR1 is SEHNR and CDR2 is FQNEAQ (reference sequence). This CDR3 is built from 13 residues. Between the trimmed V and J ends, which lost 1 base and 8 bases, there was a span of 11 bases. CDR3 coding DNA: TGTGCCAGCAGCTTAGTTTCACAGGAGGAAGCTTTCTTT. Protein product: CASSLVSQEEAFF.

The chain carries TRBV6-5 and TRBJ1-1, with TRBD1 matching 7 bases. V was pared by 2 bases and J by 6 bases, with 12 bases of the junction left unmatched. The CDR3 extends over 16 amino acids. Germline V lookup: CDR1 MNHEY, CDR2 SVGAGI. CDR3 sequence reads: CASSYGWGRGRPEAFF. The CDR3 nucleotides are TGTGCCAGCAGTTACGGGTGGGGCAGGGGGAGGCCTGAAGCTTTCTTT.

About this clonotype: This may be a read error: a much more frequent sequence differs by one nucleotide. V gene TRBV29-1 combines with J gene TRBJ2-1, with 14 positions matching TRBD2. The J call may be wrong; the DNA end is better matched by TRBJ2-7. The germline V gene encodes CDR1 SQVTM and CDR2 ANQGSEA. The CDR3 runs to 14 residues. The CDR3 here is CSVRLAGGYNEQYF. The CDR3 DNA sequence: TGCAGCGTTCGACTAGCGGGAGGGTACAATGAGCAGTACTTC.

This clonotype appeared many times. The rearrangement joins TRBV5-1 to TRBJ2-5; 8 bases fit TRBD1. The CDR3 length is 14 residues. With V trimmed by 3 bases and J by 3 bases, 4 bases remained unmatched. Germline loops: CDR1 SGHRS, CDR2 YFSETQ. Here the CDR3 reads CASSSGDRKETQYF. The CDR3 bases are TGCGCCAGCAGCTCTGGGGACAGGAAAGAGACCCAGTACTTC.

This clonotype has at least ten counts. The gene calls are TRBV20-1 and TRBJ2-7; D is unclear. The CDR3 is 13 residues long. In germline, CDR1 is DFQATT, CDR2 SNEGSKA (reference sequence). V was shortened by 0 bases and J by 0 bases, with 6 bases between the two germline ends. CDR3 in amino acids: CSARDHRSYEQYF. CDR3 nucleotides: TGCAGTGCTAGAGACCACCGCTCCTACGAGCAGTACTTC.

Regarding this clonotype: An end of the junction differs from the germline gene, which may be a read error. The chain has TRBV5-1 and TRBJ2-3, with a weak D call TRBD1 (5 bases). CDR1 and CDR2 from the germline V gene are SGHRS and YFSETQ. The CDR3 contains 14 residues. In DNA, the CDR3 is TGCGCCAGCAGCTTGAACCAGGGTACAGATATGCAGTATTTT. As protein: CASSLNQGTDMQYF.

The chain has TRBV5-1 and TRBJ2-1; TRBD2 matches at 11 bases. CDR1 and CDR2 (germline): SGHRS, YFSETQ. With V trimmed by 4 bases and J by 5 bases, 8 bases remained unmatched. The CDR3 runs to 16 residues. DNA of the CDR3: TGCGCCAGCAGCCGCGTACTAGCGGGAGTAAACAATGAGCAGTTCTTC. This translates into CASSRVLAGVNNEQFF.

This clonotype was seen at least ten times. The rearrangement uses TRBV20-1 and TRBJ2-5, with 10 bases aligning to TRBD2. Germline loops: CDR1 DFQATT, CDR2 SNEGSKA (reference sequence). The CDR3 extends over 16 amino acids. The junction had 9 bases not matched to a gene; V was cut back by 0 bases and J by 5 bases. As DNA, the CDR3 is TGCAGTGCTAGAGAAGGGCTAGCGGGAGAGGTGGAGACCCAGTACTTC. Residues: CSAREGLAGEVETQYF.

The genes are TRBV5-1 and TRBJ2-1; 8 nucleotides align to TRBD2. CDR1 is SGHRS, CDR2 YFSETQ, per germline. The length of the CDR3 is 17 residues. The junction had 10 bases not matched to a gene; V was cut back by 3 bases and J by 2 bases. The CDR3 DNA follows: TGCGCCAGCAGCTCCGCAGGCCCGGGACTAGCCTACAATGAGCAGTTCTTC. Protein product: CASSSAGPGLAYNEQFF.

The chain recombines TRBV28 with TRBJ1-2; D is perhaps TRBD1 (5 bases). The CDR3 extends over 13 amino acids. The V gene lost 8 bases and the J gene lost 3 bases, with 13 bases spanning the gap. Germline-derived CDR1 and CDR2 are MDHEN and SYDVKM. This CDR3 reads CASAVRADYGYTF. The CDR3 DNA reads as TGTGCCAGCGCGGTCAGGGCGGACTATGGCTACACCTTC.

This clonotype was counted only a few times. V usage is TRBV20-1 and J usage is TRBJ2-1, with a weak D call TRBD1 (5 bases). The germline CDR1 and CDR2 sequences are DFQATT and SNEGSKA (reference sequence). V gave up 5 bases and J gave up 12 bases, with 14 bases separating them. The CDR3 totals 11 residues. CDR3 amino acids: CSAGQGPPQFF. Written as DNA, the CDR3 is TGCAGTGCTGGCCAGGGCCCTCCGCAGTTCTTC.

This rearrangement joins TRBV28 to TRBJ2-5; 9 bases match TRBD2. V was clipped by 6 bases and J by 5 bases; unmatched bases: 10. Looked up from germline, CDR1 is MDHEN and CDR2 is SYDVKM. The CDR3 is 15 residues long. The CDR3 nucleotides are TGTGCCAGCAGCCCGTCCAGCGGGGGGCGGGAGACCCAGTACTTC. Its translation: CASSPSSGGRETQYF.

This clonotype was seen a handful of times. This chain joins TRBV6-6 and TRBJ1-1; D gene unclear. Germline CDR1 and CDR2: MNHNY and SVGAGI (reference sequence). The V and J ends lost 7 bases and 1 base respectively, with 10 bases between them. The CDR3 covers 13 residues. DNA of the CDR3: TGTGCCAGCAATCAGGTGGGGAACACTGAAGCTTTCTTT. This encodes CASNQVGNTEAFF.

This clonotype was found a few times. CDR3 sequence reads: CASSDYETQYF. The CDR3 DNA sequence: TGTGCCAGCAGTGACTATGAGACCCAGTACTTC. The chain employs TRBV2 and TRBJ2-5, with no clear D. The CDR3 is made up of 11 amino acids. Germline lookup yields CDR1 SNHLY and CDR2 FYNNEI. V was clipped by 3 bases and J by 5 bases, with 4 bases between them.

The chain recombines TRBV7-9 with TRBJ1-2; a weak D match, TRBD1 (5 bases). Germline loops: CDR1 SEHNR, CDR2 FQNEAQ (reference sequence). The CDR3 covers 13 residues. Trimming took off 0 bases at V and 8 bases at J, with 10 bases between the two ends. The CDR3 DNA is TGTGCCAGCAGCTTAGCTGCGTCAGGGGGCTACACCTTC. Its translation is CASSLAASGGYTF.